These 27 T cell receptor beta chains were all obtained from the same sample, sequenced in a study of T cell responses to AZD1222 COVID-19 vaccine listed by TCRdb under 2021. The time point label, as the study defines it: about 28 days (+/-7) after the second vaccine dose. The treatment or condition label for this specimen denotes: meningococcal conjugate vaccine given as trial control. The library was produced with the immunoSEQ multiplex PCR assay. Sourced from immuneACCESS, this table was stored by TCRdb with only in-frame sequences that have V and J called. A share of the clones is absent; for the studies checked, an unresolved V gene accounts for under half, and the remainder has no known explanation. The sample table shows some 40,000 clones, and about nine tenths are seen once. The ten largest clones capture roughly 29% of the sample. The starting material was peripheral blood, obtained 28 days after the second dose of the MenACWY control vaccine. These receptors all come from an adult who received the MenACWY meningococcal vaccine as a control.

The rearrangement joins TRBV5-4 to TRBJ2-3; 9 bases are a match to TRBD2. CDR1 SGHNT and CDR2 YYREEE come from the germline V gene (reference sequence). V lost 3 bases, J lost 4 bases, and 15 bases stayed unmatched. The CDR3 covers 18 residues. The DNA of the CDR3 is TGTGCCAGCAGCTCCCGGACTAGCGCGCCCGTAGGCTCAGATACGCAGTATTTT. Protein: CASSSRTSAPVGSDTQYF.

This clone was detected only once. The CDR3 bases are TGTGCCAGCAGCCCGGAGTCGCGGGAGGGCCCTGGAAATGAGCAGTTCTTC. It yields the protein CASSPESREGPGNEQFF. The J gene is TRBJ2-1, the V gene TRBV11-2; 9 bases fit TRBD2. The V gene end was trimmed by 5 bases and the J gene end by 7 bases; junction bases not matched to a gene: 15. The CDR3 has 17 amino acids. CDR1 and CDR2 (germline): SGHAT, FQNNGV.

The chain employs TRBV29-1 and TRBJ1-2; no clear D. Germline loops: CDR1 SQVTM, CDR2 ANQGSEA. The CDR3 sequence is 13 residues long. Between the trimmed V and J ends, which lost 4 bases and 6 bases, there was a span of 15 bases. The CDR3 DNA is TGCAGCGTTGGGGGTGGTGAACGTGATGGCTACACCTTC. This gives the protein CSVGGGERDGYTF.

J is TRBJ2-1 and V is TRBV5-1; D not certain. V lost 0 bases to trimming and J lost 3 bases, with 7 bases between them. The CDR3 has 14 amino acids. Germline assignment: CDR1 SGHRS and CDR2 YFSETQ. The CDR3 coding sequence is TGCGCCAGCAGCTTGGGAGCTAGCTACAATGAGCAGTTCTTC. Translating it yields CASSLGASYNEQFF.

This clone was observed a single time. The V call is TRBV5-1, the J call TRBJ2-1, with 12 bases that match TRBD2. Germline-derived CDR1 and CDR2 are SGHRS and YFSETQ. The CDR3 is 17 amino acids. Losses at the gene ends were 7 bases for V and 2 bases for J; bases not matched to a gene: 10. In nucleotides, the CDR3 is TGCGCCAGCTCAACTCTAGCGGGAGGGCCCCCCTACAATGAGCAGTTCTTC. Protein sequence: CASSTLAGGPPYNEQFF.

In this sample, this clone turned up once. The rearrangement uses TRBV24-1 and TRBJ2-1; either TRBD1 or TRBD2 may supply D (6 bases each). Germline CDR1 is KGHDR and CDR2 is SFDVKD. This CDR3 is 17 amino acids long. V was clipped by 7 bases and J by 4 bases, with 22 bases between them. This CDR3 reads CATSDRRGAFGYNEQFF. Here the CDR3 DNA reads TGTGCCACCAGCGATCGGAGGGGGGCTTTTGGGTACAATGAGCAGTTCTTC.

The gene calls are TRBV5-1 and TRBJ1-4; D remains unclear. V lost 0 bases and J 4 bases, leaving 7 bases between the germline ends. The CDR3 has 14 residues. The germline V gene has CDR1 SGHRS and CDR2 YFSETQ. CDR3 loop: CASSLDGINEKLFF. In nucleotides, the CDR3 is TGCGCCAGCAGCTTGGACGGGATTAATGAAAAACTGTTTTTT.

The chain combines TRBV29-1 with TRBJ2-3; TRBD1 aligns across 7 bases. Germline CDR1 is SQVTM and CDR2 is ANQGSEA. CDR3 size: 16 residues. With 5 bases clipped from V and 0 bases from J, the junction kept 11 bases outside the gene matches. The CDR3 bases are TGCAGCGTTCCCGGGACAGCAGGGGCTAGCACAGATACGCAGTATTTT. Translation gives CSVPGTAGASTDTQYF.

The CDR3: CASKARGSFEQYF. As DNA, the CDR3 is TGCGCCAGCAAGGCCAGGGGTTCGTTCGAGCAGTACTTC. J is TRBJ2-7 and V is TRBV5-1, with D perhaps matching TRBD1 (6 bases). The CDR3 has 13 residues. Trimming cost V 6 bases and J 6 bases, with 16 bases left between them. Germline CDR1 is SGHRS and CDR2 is YFSETQ.

The chain couples TRBV27 to TRBJ1-5; no definite D call. CDR1 and CDR2 (germline): MNHEY, SMNVEV (reference sequence). Trimming took off 3 bases at V and 6 bases at J, with 9 bases between the two ends. The CDR3 totals 13 residues. The CDR3: CASSFSRSQPQHF. CDR3 bases: TGTGCCAGCAGTTTTTCGCGTTCTCAGCCCCAGCATTTT.

The V call is TRBV5-5, the J call TRBJ1-5; D is perhaps TRBD1 (6 bases). From germline, CDR1 is SGHKS and CDR2 YYEKEE (reference sequence). The CDR3 totals 16 residues. Trimming stripped 5 bases from V and 3 bases from J, with 18 bases between. This CDR3 reads CASSWGGIGFNQPQHF. CDR3 DNA: TGTGCCAGCAGTTGGGGGGGCATCGGCTTCAATCAGCCCCAGCATTTT.

V and J are TRBV2 and TRBJ2-7, with 16 nucleotides matching TRBD2. Germline CDR1 is SNHLY and CDR2 is FYNNEI. The CDR3 is 18 residues long. Germline trimming cut 11 bases from V and 5 bases from J; bases unmatched to any gene: 18. The DNA for the CDR3 is TGTGCCGGGGATTCCGGGACTAGCGGGAGGGCCTCTCTCCACGAGCAGTACTTC. Residues: CAGDSGTSGRASLHEQYF.

Only one count was recorded for this clone. CDR3 DNA sequence: TGTGCCAGCAGCTTTTCAAGTGACAGGGGGCATGAGCAGTTCTTC. It is translated as CASSFSSDRGHEQFF. The rearrangement links TRBV27 to TRBJ2-1, with 10 bases fitting TRBD1. In germline, CDR1 is MNHEY, CDR2 SMNVEV (reference sequence). The CDR3 runs to 15 residues. The junction had 10 bases not matched to a gene; V was cut back by 6 bases and J by 8 bases.

This clone was counted once. The chain is built from TRBV7-9 and TRBJ2-7; the D call may be TRBD1 or TRBD2 (5 bases each). Germline CDR1 and CDR2: SEHNR and FQNEAQ (reference sequence). V was cut by 0 bases and J by 6 bases, with 9 bases left in between. The CDR3 length is 13 residues. CDR3 nucleotide sequence: TGTGCCAGCAGCTTAGCCCGGGGACGCGAGCAGTACTTC. Translating gives CASSLARGREQYF.

The chain carries TRBV19 and TRBJ2-1; TRBD2 matches 7 bases. CDR1 LNHDA and CDR2 SQIVND come from the germline V gene (reference sequence). After removal of 4 bases from V and 3 bases from J, the junction contained 12 bases not matched to a gene. This CDR3 has 17 residues. Written as DNA, the CDR3 is TGTGCCAGTAGTACCCGCCGGGAAGCGGGGTACTACAATGAGCAGTTCTTC. This gives the protein CASSTRREAGYYNEQFF.

The genes are TRBV9 and TRBJ1-1; a possible D gene is TRBD1 (5 bases). Germline V lookup: CDR1 SGDLS, CDR2 YYNGEE. This CDR3 spans 12 amino acids. Trimming removed 2 bases at V and 7 bases at J, with 9 bases between. The CDR3 nucleotides are TGTGCCAGCAGCGTCGGGGCCAGTGAAGCTTTCTTT. Its translation: CASSVGASEAFF.

The rearrangement links TRBV7-2 to TRBJ2-7, with D possibly TRBD2 on 6 matching bases. Germline V CDR1 and CDR2: SGHTA, FQGNSA. CDR3 length: 16 residues. V lost 5 bases to trimming and J lost 4 bases, with 21 bases between them. This chain's CDR3 is CASSKDGRLGGYEQYF. CDR3 coding DNA: TGTGCCAGCAGCAAAGACGGGAGACTAGGAGGATACGAGCAGTACTTC.

The gene calls are TRBV18 and TRBJ1-3; 9 bases are a match to TRBD1. CDR3 length: 19 residues. Trimming removed 8 bases from V and 0 bases from J; junction bases left unmatched: 17. CDR1 is KGHSH and CDR2 is LQKENI in the germline V gene. In DNA form, the CDR3 reads TGTGCCAGCACCCGTACCGGGACAGGGCGCCTGGCCTCTGGAAACACCATATATTTT. Protein: CASTRTGTGRLASGNTIYF.

Of note for this clone: An end of the junction does not agree with germline; a read error may underlie this. The J gene is TRBJ2-5, the V gene TRBV28; the D is unclear. This CDR3 has 10 residues. Germline CDR1 is MDHEN and CDR2 is SYDVKM. The CDR3 DNA reads as TGTGCCAGCAGCCAAAAGACCCAGTACTTC. Translation gives CASSQKTQYF.

The CDR3 coding sequence is TGTGCCAGCGGTCGCCCAGACCCAGGCCACACAGATACGCAGTATTTT. Amino acid sequence: CASGRPDPGHTDTQYF. The chain is built from TRBV7-9 and TRBJ2-3; D remains unclear. This CDR3 has 16 residues. V lost 8 bases to trimming and J lost 2 bases, with 20 bases between them. CDR1 is SEHNR, CDR2 FQNEAQ, per germline (reference sequence).

The V call is TRBV11-2, the J call TRBJ1-2, with 8 bases identical to TRBD1. CDR1 and CDR2 from the germline V gene are SGHAT and FQNNGV. The CDR3 spans 18 residues. The V gene end was trimmed by 5 bases and the J gene end by 2 bases; junction bases not matched to a gene: 16. The CDR3 sequence: CASSLRGRTGWRNYGYTF. CDR3 nucleotides: TGTGCCAGCAGCCTAAGGGGTCGGACAGGGTGGCGCAACTATGGCTACACCTTC.

In nucleotides, the CDR3 is TGTGCCAGCTCACCAGGGGCTAACTACGAGCAGTACTTC. It codes for CASSPGANYEQYF. The chain has TRBV18 and TRBJ2-7; the D gene is possibly TRBD1 (5 bases). The CDR3 is 13 residues long. V shed 2 bases and J shed 3 bases, with 8 bases lying between them. Germline V CDR1 and CDR2: KGHSH, LQKENI. Filled out from reference TRBV18 and TRBJ2-7, the complete variable domain reads NAGVMQNPRHLVRRRGQEARLRCSPMKGHSHVYWYRQLPEEGLKFMVYLQKENIIDESGMPKERFSAEFPKEGPSILRIQQVVRGDSAAYFCASSPGANYEQYFGPGTRLTVT.

The chain recombines TRBV7-2 with TRBJ2-7; 7 bases map to TRBD1. This CDR3 is built from 13 residues. V shed 5 bases, J shed 8 bases, and the junction held 9 bases outside the gene matches. Germline lookup yields CDR1 SGHTA and CDR2 FQGNSA. The CDR3 DNA reads TGTGCCAGCAGCCCGACAGGGATTAGACAGCAGTACTTC. Translation gives CASSPTGIRQQYF.

The chain carries TRBV25-1 and TRBJ1-3; 7 positions match TRBD1. This CDR3 is 15 amino acids long. Trimming at V came to 4 bases and at J to 3 bases, leaving 6 bases not matched to a gene. Germline V CDR1 and CDR2: MGHDK, SYGVNS. The DNA of the CDR3 is TGTGCCAGCAGTGTCCAGGGGGTATATGGAAACACCATATATTTT. It yields the protein CASSVQGVYGNTIYF.

The chain links TRBV7-6 to TRBJ2-5; unclear D gene. The V end lost 1 base, the J end lost 0 bases, and 9 bases lay between the germline ends. The CDR3 loop spans 15 amino acids. Germline assignment: CDR1 SGHVS and CDR2 FNYEAQ. The CDR3 bases are TGTGCCAGCAGCTTAGTTCAGAACTACCAAGAGACCCAGTACTTC. Amino acids: CASSLVQNYQETQYF.

This sequence joins TRBV9 and TRBJ2-5, with 10 bases that match TRBD2. Germline loops: CDR1 SGDLS, CDR2 YYNGEE. There are 15 residues in the CDR3. The V and J ends lost 6 bases and 6 bases, in that order; junction bases with no gene match: 11. CDR3 nucleotide sequence: TGTGCCAGCACCCTAGGAATACTAGCGGGAAAGACCCAGTACTTC. Translating gives CASTLGILAGKTQYF.

In this sample, this clone turned up once. The chain employs TRBV30 and TRBJ2-7; TRBD2 agrees at 10 bases. The CDR3 contains 14 residues. Germline CDR1 GTSNPN, CDR2 SVGIG (reference sequence). V shed 4 bases and J 6 bases; nucleotides not matched to a gene: 9. In DNA form, the CDR3 reads TGTGCCTGGAACACTCTAGCGGGAGTCTCCGAGCAGTACTTC. Its protein product is CAWNTLAGVSEQYF.